These 7 T cell receptor beta chains were all obtained from the same sample, sequenced in a study of metastatic and nonmetastatic thyroid tumors. TCRdb re-called the PCR reads via MiXCR. The top ten clones hold about 6% of a sample with some 20,000 clones, 24% of them seen once. All patients reached thyroid surgery having received no treatment beforehand. The sequenced material came from tumor tissue. The source of these receptors is a female donor with papillary thyroid cancer or a benign thyroid nodule (not recorded which). Some clones in this sample may be carry-over from other donors' samples.

This clone was found many times. This rearrangement joins TRBV7-9 to TRBJ2-1; D may be TRBD2 (5 bases). CDR1 is SEHNR, CDR2 FQNEAQ, per germline (reference sequence). CDR3 length equals 11 residues. The V end was cut by 2 bases, the J end by 10 bases, with 6 bases between. The DNA of the CDR3 is TGTGCCAGCAGCTTATCGGGGGAGCAGTTCTTC. Protein product: CASSLSGEQFF.

The rearrangement uses TRBV14 and TRBJ2-5; D possibly uses TRBD1 or TRBD2 (5 bases each). CDR1 and CDR2 from the germline V gene are SGHDN and FVKESK. The CDR3 spans 13 residues. The V end was cut by 0 bases, the J end by 7 bases, with 9 bases between. In DNA, the CDR3 is TGTGCCAGCAGCCAAGAAACTAGGGGGACCCAGTACTTC. Protein sequence: CASSQETRGTQYF. Variable domain in full (rest from reference TRBV14 and TRBJ2-5): EAGVTQFPSHSVIEKGQTVTLRCDPISGHDNLYWYRRVMGKEIKFLLHFVKESKQDESGMPNNRFLAERTGGTYSTLKVQPAELEDSGVYFCASSQETRGTQYFGPGTRLLVL.

Remarks on this clone: One junction end does not reproduce the germline sequence, and a read error may be involved. The chain recombines TRBV20-1 with TRBJ2-7; D remains ambiguous. Germline CDR1 and CDR2: DFQATT and SNEGSKA (reference sequence). The CDR3 has 16 amino acids. The CDR3 bases are TGCGGTGCTATAGAGGTCGGGCAGTGGGACTCCTACGAGCAGTACTTC. Encoded protein: CGAIEVGQWDSYEQYF.

The chain links TRBV6-2 or TRBV6-3 to TRBJ1-5; D unresolved. The germline gives CDR1 MNHEY, CDR2 SVGEGT. CDR3 size: 15 residues. Trimming pared 6 bases from V and 4 bases from J, leaving 16 bases between. This CDR3 is CASSLYTSANQPQHF. DNA for the CDR3: TGTGCCAGCAGCTTATATACGTCAGCAAATCAGCCCCAGCATTTT.

This clone was observed many times. The sample has other DNA sequences that encode this CDR3 too. The CDR3 spells CASRDSYGYTF. DNA of the CDR3: TGTGCCAGCAGGGACAGTTATGGCTACACCTTC. The gene calls are TRBV6-4 and TRBJ1-2; D is perhaps TRBD1 (6 bases). The CDR3 runs to 11 residues. Germline-derived CDR1 and CDR2 are MRHNA and SNTAGT. With 6 bases removed from V and 5 bases from J, the gap between germline ends came to 7 bases.

V is TRBV28 and J is TRBJ1-2; possibly TRBD1 for D (6 bases). Germline CDR1 is MDHEN and CDR2 is SYDVKM. With 6 bases removed from V and 5 bases from J, the gap between germline ends came to 10 bases. The CDR3 is 12 amino acids. Written as DNA, the CDR3 is TGTGCCAGCAGCGGGGGCCAATATGGCTACACCTTC. Amino acid sequence: CASSGGQYGYTF.

This chain connects TRBV7-9 to TRBJ2-7; no firm D call. There are 14 residues in the CDR3. From germline, CDR1 is SEHNR and CDR2 FQNEAQ (reference sequence). V lost 2 bases and J lost 3, with 11 bases in between. CDR3 nucleotide sequence: TGTGCCAGCAGCTTAACGGGTTGGGGCTACGAGCAGTACTTC. It encodes CASSLTGWGYEQYF.